These 23 T cell receptor beta chains originate from one sample sequenced in a study of PD-1 blockade in classical Hodgkin lymphoma. Time point in this sample: cycle 4 day 1 (C4D1), after 5 to 7 weeks of nivolumab. With no exception, relapse followed autologous stem cell transplantation in all patients, and brentuximab vedotin exposure varied. Using immunoSEQ multiplex PCR, the repertoire was profiled, and TCRdb retains in-frame clones only, with some absent. Among approximately 93,000 clones listed, just under 80% were seen once. Sequences were derived from peripheral blood mononuclear cells (PBMCs), sampled before the fourth cycle of nivolumab. These receptors were taken from a human donor with classical Hodgkin lymphoma.

CDR3 bases: TGTGCCAGCAGTGAATCCCTAGTTGGACGGCAGTTCTTC. This codes for CASSESLVGRQFF. This chain links TRBV2 with TRBJ2-1; D gene ambiguous. V shed 2 bases and J shed 12 bases, with 14 bases lying between them. The CDR3 covers 13 residues. Germline assignment: CDR1 SNHLY and CDR2 FYNNEI.

The chain joins TRBV9 to TRBJ1-5; D perhaps matches TRBD1 (5 bases). The CDR3 is made up of 14 amino acids. Germline CDR1 is SGDLS and CDR2 is YYNGEE. Trimming left V 4 bases short and J 4 bases short, with 12 bases between. Here the CDR3 DNA reads TGTGCCAGCAGCCTTAACCAGGGTAATCAGCCCCAGCATTTT. Translated: CASSLNQGNQPQHF.

V and J are TRBV25-1 and TRBJ2-4; TRBD1 matches 7 bases. CDR1 is MGHDK, CDR2 SYGVNS, per germline. There are 15 residues in the CDR3. V dropped 3 bases and J dropped 1; count of bases not matched to a gene: 3. Written as DNA, the CDR3 is TGTGCCAGCAGTGACTCGACAGGGGCCAAAAACATTCAGTACTTC. It specifies CASSDSTGAKNIQYF.

The gene calls are TRBV9 and TRBJ2-7; D unclear. The length of the CDR3 is 15 residues. Per germline, CDR1 SGDLS and CDR2 YYNGEE. Deletions cut 2 bases from V and 0 bases from J, with 12 bases between. The DNA for the CDR3 is TGTGCCAGCAGCGTCGAAGGGCAGAGCTCCTACGAGCAGTACTTC. Translating gives CASSVEGQSSYEQYF.

This sequence joins TRBV11-1 and TRBJ1-6; maybe TRBD1 (5 bases). This CDR3 is 15 amino acids long. Trimming shortened V by 2 bases and J by 4 bases, and 9 bases separated the two germline ends. Germline loops: CDR1 SGHAT, CDR2 FQDESV (reference sequence). CDR3 loop: CASSLQGTYNSPLHF. Written as DNA, the CDR3 is TGTGCCAGCAGCTTACAAGGGACTTATAATTCACCCCTCCACTTT.

This clone showed up just once. The same CDR3 is also encoded by other DNA sequences in this sample. The genes are TRBV10-3 and TRBJ1-4; D is ambiguous. Trimming left V 0 bases short and J 0 bases short, with 8 bases between. The CDR3 is made up of 16 amino acids. The germline V gene has CDR1 ENHRY and CDR2 SYGVKD. This CDR3 is CAISESTRATNEKLFF. As DNA, the CDR3 is TGTGCCATCAGTGAGTCTACCAGAGCAACTAATGAAAAACTGTTTTTT.

CDR3 coding DNA: TGTGCCAGCAGTTTGGGGAGGGCCCCGACTAACTACAATGAGCAGTTCTTC. Protein: CASSLGRAPTNYNEQFF. The chain has TRBV27 and TRBJ2-1; 7 nucleotides agree with TRBD2. J was trimmed by 3 bases and V by 3 bases; bases with no gene match: 11. The CDR3 extends over 17 amino acids. CDR1 is MNHEY and CDR2 is SMNVEV in the germline V gene (reference sequence).

CDR3 DNA sequence: TGTGCCAGCAGTCCTCTTGCGGGGGTCGCCGGGGAGCTGTTTTTT. It specifies CASSPLAGVAGELFF. The chain links TRBV6-1 to TRBJ2-2, with 7 bases aligning to TRBD2. V gave up 5 bases and J gave up 6 bases; unmatched junction bases: 9. Germline CDR1 reads MNHNS; CDR2 reads SASEGT. This CDR3 comprises 15 residues.

This clone showed up just once. The chain carries TRBV7-9 and TRBJ2-5, with 7 bases fitting TRBD1. This CDR3 is built from 14 residues. The germline V gene has CDR1 SEHNR and CDR2 FQNEAQ (reference sequence). V trimming: 5 bases; J trimming: 5 bases; junction bases outside the gene matches: 8. CDR3 bases: TGTGCCAGCAGCCTAACGACAGGGATGGAGACCCAGTACTTC. Translation gives CASSLTTGMETQYF. The full variable domain, with the rest looked up from reference TRBV7-9 and TRBJ2-5, is DTGVSQNPRHKITKRGQNVTFRCDPISEHNRLYWYRQTLGQGPEFLTYFQNEAQLEKSRLLSDRFSAERPKGSFSTLEIQRTEQGDSAMYLCASSLTTGMETQYFGPGTRLLVL.

The rearrangement joins TRBV27 to TRBJ1-5; 10 bases are a match to TRBD1. J lost 7 bases, V lost 4 bases, and 7 bases had no gene match. Looked up from germline, CDR1 is MNHEY and CDR2 is SMNVEV (reference sequence). The length of the CDR3 is 15 residues. This CDR3 reads CASSSRTGGRQPQHF. DNA of the CDR3: TGTGCCAGCAGTTCCCGGACAGGGGGGCGGCAGCCCCAGCATTTT.

This clone occurred once. The chain combines TRBV27 with TRBJ1-1, with TRBD1 matching over 10 bases. The CDR3 totals 17 residues. In germline, CDR1 is MNHEY, CDR2 SMNVEV (reference sequence). The junction had 17 bases not matched to a gene; V was cut back by 3 bases and J by 10 bases. In nucleotides, the CDR3 is TGTGCCAGCAGTTTTGGTCACGGACAGGGGGTTTTTTCGCGAGCTTTCTTT. Translated, it gives CASSFGHGQGVFSRAFF.

The CDR3 region has the DNA TGTGCCAGCAGCGTTGGACAGGGGGCATATAATTCACCCCTCCACTTT. It specifies CASSVGQGAYNSPLHF. The chain carries TRBV9 and TRBJ1-6, with TRBD1 matching 11 bases. V lost 2 bases and J lost 4; bases outside the gene matches: 2. CDR1 is SGDLS and CDR2 is YYNGEE in the germline V gene. This CDR3 region has 16 residues.

The rearrangement joins TRBV29-1 to TRBJ2-5; TRBD2 agrees at 13 bases. J lost 8 bases, V lost 7 bases, and 16 bases had no gene match. This CDR3 has 16 residues. Germline assignment: CDR1 SQVTM and CDR2 ANQGSEA. CDR3 bases: TGCAGCGCCTCTCCGGGACTAGCGGGAAACTTTGGTACCCAGTACTTC. Its translation: CSASPGLAGNFGTQYF.

CDR3 sequence: CASSNGTAYTDTQYF. The CDR3 DNA reads as TGCGCCAGCAGCAACGGGACAGCCTACACAGATACGCAGTATTTT. The chain joins TRBV5-1 to TRBJ2-3; 7 bases agree with TRBD1. CDR3 length equals 15 residues. From germline, CDR1 is SGHRS and CDR2 YFSETQ. V gave up 4 bases and J gave up 2 bases; unmatched junction bases: 7.

The chain couples TRBV6-1 to TRBJ1-2, with 8 bases aligning to TRBD1. The CDR3 contains 15 residues. The V segment lost 6 bases and the J segment 8 bases; nucleotides outside the gene matches: 14. Germline V gives CDR1 MNHNS, CDR2 SASEGT. The CDR3 bases are TGTGCCAGCAGGCCCAAGACAGGGGCCCTTCGGGGCTACACCTTC. Encoded protein: CASRPKTGALRGYTF.

This clone was seen only a few times. The chain is built from TRBV29-1 and TRBJ2-1; perhaps TRBD1 as D (5 bases). Germline-derived CDR1 and CDR2 are SQVTM and ANQGSEA. This CDR3 is built from 15 residues. V shed 6 bases and J shed 2 bases, with 17 bases lying between them. The chain's CDR3 is CSVPPRAGTYNEQFF. The CDR3 DNA follows: TGCAGCGTCCCCCCCCGGGCAGGGACCTACAATGAGCAGTTCTTC.

As concerns this clone: A junction end diverges from the germline sequence, so it may reflect a read error. V gene TRBV28 combines with J gene TRBJ2-7; maybe TRBD2 (6 bases). The CDR3 spans 15 residues. CDR1 is MDHEN and CDR2 is SYDVKM in the germline V gene. CDR3 residues: CASSPSGDPKRAPLF. In DNA, the CDR3 is TGTGCCAGCAGTCCCTCGGGGGACCCAAAAAGAGCTCCCCTCTTC.

The chain joins TRBV6-6 to TRBJ1-5; D unresolved. The germline V and J ends were trimmed by 2 bases and 0 bases, with 2 bases remaining between them. The CDR3 is 13 residues long. Per germline, CDR1 MNHNY and CDR2 SVGAGI (reference sequence). DNA for the CDR3: TGTGCCAGCAGTTACGTTAGCAATCAGCCCCAGCATTTT. Translated: CASSYVSNQPQHF.

The genes are TRBV19 and TRBJ1-2; D is undetermined. Germline-derived CDR1 and CDR2 are LNHDA and SQIVND (reference sequence). There are 13 residues in the CDR3. The ends were cut back, 6 bases at V and 4 bases at J, with 12 bases in the middle. The CDR3 spells CASSAGIGYGYTF. In nucleotides, the CDR3 is TGTGCCAGTAGCGCGGGGATCGGCTATGGCTACACCTTC. Combining the CDR3 with reference TRBV19 and TRBJ1-2 gives the whole variable domain DGGITQSPKYLFRKEGQNVTLSCEQNLNHDAMYWYRQDPGQGLRLIYYSQIVNDFQKGDIAEGYSVSREKKESFPLTVTSAQKNPTAFYLCASSAGIGYGYTFGSGTRLTVV.

This chain joins TRBV28 and TRBJ1-5, with a possible D match to TRBD1 (6 bases). Trimming pared 5 bases from V and 0 bases from J, leaving 11 bases between. In germline, CDR1 is MDHEN, CDR2 SYDVKM. This CDR3 region has 15 residues. The CDR3 DNA is TGTGCCAGCAGTCCCGGGGGGCCTAGCAATCAGCCCCAGCATTTT. Translation: CASSPGGPSNQPQHF.

There are a few counts of this clone. Here the CDR3 reads CASSLLTGSTEAFF. DNA of the CDR3: TGTGCCAGCAGCCTCCTCACAGGGAGCACTGAAGCTTTCTTT. The chain has TRBV7-8 and TRBJ1-1; possible D gene TRBD1, 6 bases. The CDR3 spans 14 residues. The germline gives CDR1 SGHVS, CDR2 FQNEAQ. V lost 5 bases and J lost 4, with 14 bases in between. The full variable domain, its missing parts supplied by reference TRBV7-8 and TRBJ1-1, is GAGVSQSPRYKVAKRGQDVALRCDPISGHVSLFWYQQALGQGPEFLTYFQNEAQLDKSGLPSDRFFAERPEGSVSTLKIQRTQQEDSAVYLCASSLLTGSTEAFFGQGTRLTVV.

The V gene is TRBV7-9, the J gene TRBJ1-4; D remains ambiguous. Trimming took 6 bases from V and 3 from J, leaving 17 bases between them. CDR1 is SEHNR and CDR2 is FQNEAQ in the germline V gene (reference sequence). This CDR3 has 16 amino acids. CDR3 coding DNA: TGTGCCAGCAGTCCCAGGTCAGCCGGGGCTAATGAAAAACTGTTTTTT. This translates into CASSPRSAGANEKLFF.

The rearrangement joins TRBV28 to TRBJ2-1; 13 bases match TRBD2. The CDR3 is 15 amino acids. V dropped 4 bases and J dropped 8; count of bases not matched to a gene: 5. Germline V gene data show CDR1 as MDHEN and CDR2 as SYDVKM. CDR3 protein: CASSYTSGRAHEQFF. The CDR3 coding sequence is TGTGCCAGCAGTTACACTAGCGGGAGGGCCCATGAGCAGTTCTTC.